One sample yielded the 23 T cell receptor beta chains listed below, sequenced in a study of blood T cells in healthy people across ages (dated by TCRdb to the mid-2010s). The library relied on 5' RACE. The run used an Illumina HiSeq 2500. The second PCR ran for roughly 7 to 11 cycles and used a J-beta primer mix along with a sample-barcoded 5' primer. TCRdb took the public reads, trimmed them with fastp at Q25, ran MiXCR for clone calling and kept in-frame beta chains. A single entry per CDR3 protein holds the most common genes and DNA from its merged rows. This sample holds under 2,000,000 distinct CDR3 sequences; 49% were observed only once. The ten largest clones represent over 2% of the sample. Sequencing was carried out using blood. The receptors here all came from a woman between 40 and 55 years old in good health.

The gene calls are TRBV6-5 and TRBJ2-1, with D perhaps matching TRBD2 (5 bases). Trimming took off 4 bases at V and 4 bases at J, with 14 bases between the two ends. Germline lookup yields CDR1 MNHEY and CDR2 SVGAGI. CDR3 length equals 15 residues. The CDR3 DNA sequence: TGTGCCAGCAGTTCCGGGGAAGATTATTACAATGAGCAGTTCTTC. Protein: CASSSGEDYYNEQFF.

In its sample, this clonotype was seen a few times. The chain combines TRBV4-3 with TRBJ2-7; 7 bases fit TRBD1. The CDR3 covers 15 residues. Germline V gene lookup returns CDR1 LGHNA and CDR2 YSLEER. V trimming: 1 base; J trimming: 2 bases; junction bases outside the gene matches: 5. The CDR3 coding sequence is TGCGCCAGCAGCCAAGCCCGAGGACAGGCCTACGAGCAGTACTTC. Translating it yields CASSQARGQAYEQYF.

This clonotype was observed a handful of times. The V gene is TRBV4-2, the J gene TRBJ2-5; D is uncertain. Trimming pared 0 bases from V and 4 bases from J, leaving 12 bases between. CDR1 and CDR2 (germline): LGHNA, YNFKEQ. The CDR3 consists of 15 residues. CDR3 sequence (DNA): TGTGCCAGCAGCCAAGATATAGGATGGGGAGAGACCCAGTACTTC. Encoded protein: CASSQDIGWGETQYF.

The genes are TRBV15 and TRBJ2-7, with D perhaps TRBD1 (6 bases). With 5 bases removed from V and 1 base from J, the gap between germline ends came to 9 bases. The CDR3 loop spans 13 amino acids. Germline values: CDR1 LNHNV, CDR2 YYDKDF (reference sequence). Here the CDR3 DNA reads TGTGCCACCAGCCACGGGACATCCTACGAGCAGTACTTC. Protein: CATSHGTSYEQYF.

This chain links TRBV7-2 with TRBJ2-1; 9 bases map to TRBD1. V dropped 1 base and J dropped 3; count of bases not matched to a gene: 4. Germline V gene sequence: CDR1 SGHTA, CDR2 FQGNSA. CDR3 size: 16 residues. The CDR3 region has the DNA TGTGCCAGCAGCTTAGACGGGACAGGGTTCTACAATGAGCAGTTCTTC. Amino acid sequence: CASSLDGTGFYNEQFF.

The chain uses TRBV3-1 and TRBJ2-3, with D hard to call. The CDR3 is 15 amino acids. V was clipped by 2 bases and J by 0 bases, with 9 bases between them. CDR1 is LGHDT, CDR2 YNNKEL, per germline (reference sequence). The CDR3 is CASSQRSGSTDTQYF. CDR3 bases: TGTGCCAGCAGCCAACGAAGTGGAAGCACAGATACGCAGTATTTT.

The chain recombines TRBV29-1 with TRBJ2-1, with 7 bases that match TRBD2. V was pared by 2 bases and J by 1 base, with 2 bases of the junction left unmatched. The CDR3 length is 14 residues. Germline V gene data show CDR1 as SQVTM and CDR2 as ANQGSEA. The DNA of the CDR3 is TGCAGCGTTGAACTAGCGGCTTCCTACAATGAGCAGTTCTTC. Translating gives CSVELAASYNEQFF.

This clonotype appeared a single time. The V gene is TRBV2, the J gene TRBJ2-1, with unresolved D. CDR3 length: 13 residues. The V gene's germline CDR1 is SNHLY and CDR2 FYNNEI. The V end was cut by 6 bases, the J end by 5 bases, with 11 bases between. In DNA form, the CDR3 reads TGTGCCAGCAGCCTGACTCATAACAATGAGCAGTTCTTC. Its protein product is CASSLTHNNEQFF. The full variable domain, its missing parts supplied by reference TRBV2 and TRBJ2-1, is EPEVTQTPSHQVTQMGQEVILRCVPISNHLYFYWYRQILGQKVEFLVSFYNNEISEKSEIFDDQFSVERPDGSNFTLKIRSTKLEDSAMYFCASSLTHNNEQFFGPGTRLTVL.

This clonotype was observed a handful of times. This chain connects TRBV6-2 or TRBV6-3 to TRBJ1-2; D is unresolved. This CDR3 contains 11 residues. The germline V gene has CDR1 MNHEY and CDR2 SVGEGT. V was cut by 5 bases and J by 8 bases, with 9 bases left in between. The CDR3 DNA sequence: TGTGCCAGCAGTCGAGACCTCGGCTACACCTTC. It specifies CASSRDLGYTF.

This rearrangement joins TRBV6-2 or TRBV6-3 to TRBJ2-1, with 7 bases lining up with TRBD2. The end of the DNA is better explained by TRBJ2-7, so the J call may be wrong. This CDR3 spans 18 amino acids. Germline V gives CDR1 MNHEY, CDR2 SVGEGT. The CDR3 is CASSSLVAGVISYNEQYF. For the CDR3, the DNA is TGTGCCAGCAGTTCATTAGTAGCGGGCGTGATCTCCTACAATGAGCAGTACTTC.

The chain has TRBV20-1 and TRBJ2-1, with TRBD2 identical over 9 bases. V was pared by 1 base and J by 14 bases, with 9 bases of the junction left unmatched. This CDR3 region has 13 residues. Germline V gives CDR1 DFQATT, CDR2 SNEGSKA (reference sequence). CDR3 DNA: TGCAGTGCTAGAGGATCCGCGGGGGGGCCCGAGTTCTTC. Amino acids: CSARGSAGGPEFF.

The V call is TRBV19, the J call TRBJ1-5; TRBD1 aligns across 7 bases. The CDR3 is made up of 15 amino acids. Trimming at V came to 5 bases and at J to 2 bases, leaving 6 bases not matched to a gene. In germline, CDR1 is LNHDA, CDR2 SQIVND (reference sequence). CDR3 sequence reads: CASSDAGTGNQPQHF. The CDR3 nucleotides read TGTGCCAGTAGTGACGCCGGGACAGGCAATCAGCCCCAGCATTTT.

The chain couples TRBV7-2 to TRBJ2-7; TRBD1 might be the D (5 bases). The CDR3 contains 16 residues. V lost 5 bases, J lost 0 bases, and 17 bases lay in between. The V gene's germline CDR1 is SGHTA and CDR2 FQGNSA. CDR3 DNA: TGTGCCAGCAGCCCGACAGTGGCCTTAACCTCCTACGAGCAGTACTTC. Amino acid sequence: CASSPTVALTSYEQYF.

The J gene is TRBJ1-4, the V gene TRBV29-1, with 9 bases matching TRBD1. CDR3 size: 12 residues. Germline V CDR1 and CDR2: SQVTM, ANQGSEA. V lost 3 bases to trimming and J lost 12 bases; unmatched junction nucleotides: 5. DNA for the CDR3: TGCAGCGTTGATGGGGACAGGGATGAACTGTTTTTT. This translates into CSVDGDRDELFF.

This chain connects TRBV14 to TRBJ1-2, with D hard to call. CDR1 is SGHDN and CDR2 is FVKESK in the germline V gene. With 4 bases removed from V and 3 bases from J, the gap between germline ends came to 9 bases. The CDR3 is 13 amino acids. CDR3 sequence reads: CASSLNIYYGYTF. In nucleotides, the CDR3 is TGTGCCAGCAGCCTTAACATCTACTATGGCTACACCTTC.

This chain joins TRBV6-1 and TRBJ2-3, with TRBD1 as a possible D gene (5 bases). Germline V lookup: CDR1 MNHNS, CDR2 SASEGT. V lost 1 base and J lost 4, with 6 bases in between. CDR3 length: 13 residues. CDR3 sequence reads: CASSEVGADTQYF. In DNA form, the CDR3 reads TGTGCCAGCAGTGAAGTAGGGGCAGATACGCAGTATTTT.

The DNA of the CDR3 is TGCAGTGCCGCCTGGGAGGGGCCGAACTATGGCTACACCTTC. Its protein product is CSAAWEGPNYGYTF. V usage is TRBV20-1 and J usage is TRBJ1-2, with D tentatively TRBD1 (5 bases). There are 14 residues in the CDR3. The germline gives CDR1 DFQATT, CDR2 SNEGSKA (reference sequence). Trimming took 6 bases from V and 2 from J, leaving 16 bases between them.

This sequence joins TRBV9 and TRBJ1-2; D uncertain. The CDR3 covers 16 residues. From germline, CDR1 is SGDLS and CDR2 YYNGEE. Trimming shortened V by 3 bases and J by 2 bases, and 17 bases separated the two germline ends. DNA of the CDR3: TGTGCCAGCAGCGCTCTTGGGCACACGATCAACTATGGCTACACCTTC. Protein sequence: CASSALGHTINYGYTF.

This clonotype was seen a few times. This chain joins TRBV7-6 and TRBJ2-4, with D perhaps matching TRBD2 (6 bases). The J call may be in error: the DNA end matches TRBJ2-5 better. CDR3 size: 16 residues. Germline V lookup: CDR1 SGHVS, CDR2 FNYEAQ. In DNA form, the CDR3 reads TGTGCCAGCAGCTCCTACTCACGGGGGACGGGGGAGACCCAGTACTTC. Translating it yields CASSSYSRGTGETQYF.

This clonotype has more than one count but fewer than ten. This rearrangement joins TRBV9 to TRBJ2-1, with TRBD1 matching 7 bases. V shed 3 bases, J shed 6 bases, and the junction held 9 bases outside the gene matches. Germline V CDR1 and CDR2: SGDLS, YYNGEE. This CDR3 spans 15 amino acids. The CDR3 sequence is CASSAPGQRGNEQFF. For the CDR3, the DNA is TGTGCCAGCAGCGCTCCGGGACAGAGGGGCAATGAGCAGTTCTTC.

The J gene is TRBJ1-4, the V gene TRBV4-3; no definite D call. CDR1 and CDR2 (germline): LGHNA, YSLEER. Trimming cost V 2 bases and J 2 bases, with 12 bases left between them. This CDR3 comprises 16 residues. The CDR3 loop reads CASSQTRGWTNEKLFF. The CDR3 DNA is TGCGCCAGCAGCCAAACCCGAGGGTGGACTAATGAAAAACTGTTTTTT.

The genes are TRBV4-3 and TRBJ1-2; no firm D call. Germline V gene sequence: CDR1 LGHNA, CDR2 YSLEER. The V end was cut by 1 base, the J end by 7 bases, with 16 bases between. This CDR3 is built from 15 residues. The CDR3 is CASSQATRGAGGYTF. DNA of the CDR3: TGCGCCAGCAGCCAAGCGACGAGAGGAGCCGGTGGCTACACCTTC.

This CDR3 reads CAISESEGTGAPTNYGYTF. CDR3 DNA: TGTGCCATCAGTGAGTCGGAGGGGACAGGGGCGCCGACTAACTATGGCTACACCTTC. The V call is TRBV10-3, the J call TRBJ1-2; 10 bases are a match to TRBD1. Per germline, CDR1 ENHRY and CDR2 SYGVKD. The CDR3 runs 19 residues. V lost 0 bases to trimming and J lost 0 bases; unmatched junction nucleotides: 10.